This T cell receptor beta chain was captured by sequencing in a study of PD-1 blockade in classical Hodgkin lymphoma. Every patient had relapsed following autologous stem cell transplantation, and cohorts differed in brentuximab vedotin exposure. The data were produced by immunoSEQ multiplex PCR, yet TCRdb's version contains in-frame clones alone and is incomplete. Among about 40,000 clones listed, about 87% were seen once. This clonotype was sampled from a human donor with classical Hodgkin lymphoma. This material consisted of peripheral blood mononuclear cells (PBMCs), taken at baseline.

In DNA, the CDR3 is TGTGCCAGCAGCTTAGGGGGGACAGGGTACAATGAGCAGTTCTTC. It translates to CASSLGGTGYNEQFF. The chain has TRBV7-9 and TRBJ2-1, with 9 bases identical to TRBD1. Germline V gene lookup returns CDR1 SEHNR and CDR2 FQNEAQ (reference sequence). V trimming: 1 base; J trimming: 4 bases; junction bases outside the gene matches: 2. CDR3 length equals 15 residues.